This TCR beta chain was profiled in a study of T cells in tumors after PD-1 blockade. Study background: No patient had prior checkpoint blockade, systemic immunosuppression, or radiotherapy within 4 weeks. Daily vismodegib 150 mg continued in a subset of anti-PD-1-treated patients.

The time point was: second of two post-therapy site-matched biopsies roughly 2 months apart. Before and after PD-1 blockade, biopsies were collected from the same primary tumor site. The method was immunoSEQ multiplex PCR; TCRdb's version includes in-frame clones alone and lacks a portion of them. This table has 7,000 to 8,500 clones, about 62% appearing once. The CDR3 is 16 amino acids. Germline V gives CDR1 MDHEN, CDR2 SYDVKM. Germline trimming cut 5 bases from V and 2 bases from J; bases unmatched to any gene: 6. This chain uses TRBV28 with TRBJ2-4, with 10 bases that match TRBD1. The specimen was tumor tissue, collected after anti-PD-1 treatment. This sequence originates from a human donor with basal cell carcinoma. The DNA for the CDR3 is TGTGCCAGCAGTAGACAGGGGGCGAACTCCAAAAACATTCAGTACTTC. Amino acids: CASSRQGANSKNIQYF.